This is a list of T cell receptor beta chains from one sample in a study of blood T cell repertoires in COVID-19. Profiled with immunoSEQ multiplex PCR; TCRdb holds only in-frame clones, not every one. This repertoire shows 200,000 to 250,000 clones, more than 75% found once; its top ten account for just over 3%. Sequenced: peripheral blood. The receptors come from a young woman who had recovered from COVID-19. The CDR3 runs from the conserved cysteine through the conserved F or W. Each record gives: V gene, J gene, clone size, D gene, CDR3 protein, CDR3 DNA. D genes are given only for firm matches. The listing skips clone size in some rows; elsewhere it reads once, few, many or a size class.

>TRBV2|TRBJ1-6|-|-
CASREDRNSYNSPLHF
TGTGCCAGCAGGGAAGACAGAAACTCCTATAATTCACCCCTCCACTTT
>TRBV11-2|TRBJ2-3|-|-
CASATADTDTQYF
TGTGCCAGCGCGACAGCTGACACAGATACGCAGTATTTT
>TRBV6-1|TRBJ2-7|-|TRBD1
CASSWTGYHEQYF
TGTGCCAGCAGTTGGACAGGGTACCACGAGCAGTACTTC
>TRBV5-1|TRBJ2-3|-|TRBD2
CASSPAGGTDTQYF
TGCGCCAGCAGCCCAGCGGGGGGCACAGATACGCAGTATTTT
>TRBV5-1|TRBJ1-1|-|-
CASSLLGGDTEAFF
TGCGCCAGCAGCTTGCTTGGGGGGGACACTGAAGCTTTCTTT
>TRBV7-9|TRBJ2-7|-|-
CASSPTLTYEQYF
TGTGCCAGCAGCCCGACTCTCACCTACGAGCAGTACTTC
>TRBV9|TRBJ2-3|-|-
CASSVARSTDTQYF
TGTGCCAGCAGCGTAGCGCGTAGCACAGATACGCAGTATTTT
>TRBV3-1/TRBV3-2|TRBJ1-1|-|-
CASSQVAGRAFF
TGTGCCAGCAGCCAAGTTGCAGGGAGGGCTTTCTTT
>TRBV7-6|TRBJ2-7|once|TRBD1
CASSSGGQGASYEQYF
TGTGCCAGCAGCTCCGGCGGGCAGGGGGCCTCCTACGAGCAGTACTTC
>TRBV2|TRBJ2-1|-|-
CASSYDRLGGYNEQFF
TGTGCCAGCAGTTACGACAGGTTAGGTGGCTACAATGAGCAGTTCTTC
>TRBV19|TRBJ2-3|-|TRBD2
CASSLAGGPTDTQYF
TGTGCCAGTAGTCTGGCGGGGGGGCCCACAGATACGCAGTATTTT
>TRBV6-5|TRBJ2-5|-|TRBD2
CASSKAGELETQYF
TGTGCCAGCAGCAAAGCGGGGGAGTTGGAGACCCAGTACTTC
>TRBV29-1|TRBJ2-1|once|-
CSVERPDRRSSYNEQFF
TGCAGCGTTGAACGACCCGACAGGAGAAGCTCCTACAATGAGCAGTTCTTC
>TRBV5-4|TRBJ1-2|-|TRBD1
CASSLGDRGVFYGYTF
TGTGCCAGCAGCTTGGGGGACAGGGGGGTATTCTATGGCTACACCTTC
>TRBV7-2|TRBJ1-6|-|-
CATSEYNSPLHF
TGTGCCACATCCGAGTATAATTCACCCCTCCACTTT
>TRBV30|TRBJ1-5|few|TRBD1
CAWSRTGGGQPQHF
TGTGCCTGGAGTCGGACAGGGGGCGGTCAGCCCCAGCATTTT
>TRBV11-2|TRBJ2-7|-|TRBD2
CASSASGGYSYEQYF
TGTGCCAGCAGTGCAAGCGGGGGATACTCCTACGAGCAGTACTTC
>TRBV12-3/TRBV12-4|TRBJ1-2|-|-
CASSFGTNYGYTF
TGTGCCAGCAGTTTTGGCACAAACTATGGCTACACCTTC
>TRBV5-1|TRBJ2-1|-|TRBD1
CASSSTGTGGWNEQFF
TGCGCCAGCAGCTCCACCGGGACAGGGGGCTGGAATGAGCAGTTCTTC
>TRBV12-3/TRBV12-4|TRBJ2-1|once|-
CASSSTRPQFF
TGTGCCAGCAGTTCCACTCGTCCGCAGTTCTTC
>TRBV2|TRBJ2-2|-|TRBD1
CASSWDRGDTGELFF
TGTGCCAGCAGCTGGGACAGGGGGGACACCGGGGAGCTGTTTTTT
>TRBV7-3|TRBJ2-1|-|TRBD1
CASSLRQGRSNEQFF
TGTGCCAGCAGCTTAAGACAGGGGAGAAGCAATGAGCAGTTCTTC
>TRBV6-1|TRBJ2-1|-|TRBD2
CASSEILAGLYNEQFF
TGTGCCAGCAGTGAGATACTAGCGGGCCTTTACAATGAGCAGTTCTTC
>TRBV3-1/TRBV3-2|TRBJ2-1|-|-
CASSQDLGQQYYNEQFF
TGTGCCAGCAGCCAAGATCTGGGGCAGCAATACTACAATGAGCAGTTCTTC
>TRBV27|TRBJ1-1|-|-
CASASPGGRGRYTEAFF
TGTGCCAGCGCCTCCCCGGGGGGGCGGGGTCGGTACACTGAAGCTTTCTTT
>TRBV19|TRBJ2-2|-|TRBD1
CASSIRGRGLLPTTGELFF
TGTGCCAGTAGTATACGGGGCAGGGGGCTCTTACCTACTACCGGGGAGCTGTTTTTT
>TRBV2|TRBJ2-7|-|TRBD1
CASRPGQGFDEQYF
TGTGCCAGCAGGCCCGGACAGGGTTTCGACGAGCAGTACTTC
>TRBV30|TRBJ2-3|-|-
CAWSVHGSSTDTQYF
TGTGCCTGGAGTGTACATGGCAGTAGCACAGATACGCAGTATTTT
>TRBV19|TRBJ1-5|-|TRBD1
CASSSWADRGLGQPQHF
TGTGCCAGTAGTTCTTGGGCCGACAGGGGGCTGGGTCAGCCCCAGCATTTT
>TRBV18|TRBJ2-1|-|-
CASSPTGYEQFF
TGTGCCAGCTCACCAACGGGGTATGAGCAGTTCTTC
>TRBV2|TRBJ2-6|-|TRBD2
CASNSGGGTSGANVLTF
TGTGCCAGCAACTCCGGGGGGGGTACTTCTGGGGCCAACGTCCTGACTTTC
>TRBV10-2|TRBJ1-1|-|-
CASSAVNTEAFF
TGCGCCAGCAGTGCCGTGAACACTGAAGCTTTCTTT
>TRBV9|TRBJ1-1|-|-
CASSVRAGTEAFF
TGTGCCAGCAGCGTAAGGGCAGGGACTGAAGCTTTCTTT
>TRBV29-1|TRBJ1-1|-|-
CSVGRESSTEAFF
TGCAGCGTTGGGAGGGAGAGTTCAACTGAAGCTTTCTTT
>TRBV10-3|TRBJ1-6|-|TRBD1
CAMSGQGLHNSPLHF
TGTGCCATGTCGGGACAGGGTCTCCATAATTCACCCCTCCACTTT
>TRBV7-3|TRBJ2-7|-|-
CASSLTGGRDYEQYF
TGTGCCAGCAGCTTAACAGGGGGAAGGGATTACGAGCAGTACTTC
>TRBV7-2|TRBJ2-1|-|TRBD1
CASSWDRAGEQFF
TGTGCCAGCAGCTGGGACAGGGCGGGTGAGCAGTTCTTC
>TRBV5-1|TRBJ1-2|-|-
CASSLAIPGRNYGYTF
TGCGCCAGCAGCTTGGCCATCCCAGGGAGGAACTATGGCTACACCTTC
>TRBV19|TRBJ2-3|-|TRBD2
CASRRGLSIFLDTQYF
TGTGCCAGCCGTCGGGGACTAAGCATCTTTTTAGATACGCAGTATTTT
>TRBV7-9|TRBJ1-3|-|-
CASSLDGHISGNTIYF
TGTGCCAGCAGCTTAGATGGGCACATCTCTGGAAACACCATATATTTT
>TRBV5-8|TRBJ1-5|-|-
CASSLANQPQHF
TGTGCCAGCAGCTTAGCTAATCAGCCCCAGCATTTT
>TRBV10-2|TRBJ2-5|-|TRBD2
CASSEFKRGQETQYF
TGCGCCAGCAGTGAGTTCAAGCGGGGGCAAGAGACCCAGTACTTC
>TRBV9|TRBJ2-1|-|-
CASSVQVSSYNEQFF
TGTGCCAGCAGCGTACAGGTGAGCTCCTACAATGAGCAGTTCTTC
>TRBV19|TRBJ2-2|many|TRBD1
CASSTQFGTGRTGELFF
TGTGCCAGTAGTACCCAGTTCGGGACAGGTCGCACCGGGGAGCTGTTTTTT
>TRBV11-1|TRBJ2-5|-|-
CASSFGERQQETQYF
TGTGCCAGCAGCTTCGGGGAGAGGCAGCAAGAGACCCAGTACTTC
>TRBV7-6|TRBJ2-2|-|TRBD2
CASSKGLAGSANTGELFF
TGTGCCAGCAGCAAGGGACTAGCGGGGTCCGCGAACACCGGGGAGCTGTTTTTT
>TRBV7-2|TRBJ2-5|-|TRBD2
CASSRTSGAQETQYF
TGTGCCAGCAGCCGTACTAGCGGGGCCCAAGAGACCCAGTACTTC
>TRBV6-6|TRBJ2-1|few|TRBD2
CASSGAGGRPHEQFF
TGTGCCAGCAGTGGCGCGGGGGGCCGTCCCCATGAGCAGTTCTTC
>TRBV5-1|TRBJ2-5|-|TRBD2
CASSLGAGETQYF
TGCGCCAGCAGCTTGGGAGCGGGGGAGACCCAGTACTTC
>TRBV6-5|TRBJ1-5|-|-
CASSYSSDYSNQPQHF
TGTGCCAGCAGTTACTCTTCTGACTATAGCAATCAGCCCCAGCATTTT
>TRBV12-5|TRBJ2-2|-|TRBD2
CASGLVRLAGSLNTGELFF
TGTGCTAGTGGTTTGGTACGACTAGCGGGGTCACTTAACACCGGGGAGCTGTTTTTT
>TRBV6-1|TRBJ2-1|-|-
CASSGERWRLYNEQFF
TGTGCCAGCAGTGGGGAGAGGTGGAGATTATACAATGAGCAGTTCTTC
>TRBV10-3|TRBJ1-5|-|-
CAISPGGLYQPQHF
TGTGCCATCAGTCCCGGAGGATTATATCAGCCCCAGCATTTT
>TRBV9|TRBJ2-3|-|-
CASSRENTDTQYF
TGTGCCAGCAGCCGAGAAAACACAGATACGCAGTATTTT
>TRBV7-9|TRBJ1-2|-|TRBD1
CASSLGTGGVYGYTF
TGTGCCAGCAGCTTGGGGACAGGGGGTGTCTATGGCTACACCTTC
>TRBV19|TRBJ2-7|-|-
CASSDRNLLYEQYF
TGTGCCAGTAGCGACAGAAACCTCCTTTACGAGCAGTACTTC
>TRBV7-9|TRBJ1-2|-|TRBD1
CASSFPGGDHGYTF
TGTGCCAGCAGCTTTCCAGGGGGCGACCATGGCTACACCTTC
>TRBV7-3|TRBJ2-1|-|-
CASSPVGGGYNEQFF
TGTGCCAGCAGCCCTGTGGGGGGAGGCTACAATGAGCAGTTCTTC
>TRBV30|TRBJ1-1|-|TRBD1
CAWSSWVGQGGHTEAFF
TGTGCCTGGAGTTCCTGGGTGGGACAGGGCGGCCACACTGAAGCTTTCTTT